This T cell receptor (beta chain) appears in the sequencing data of a study of PD-1 blockade in classical Hodgkin lymphoma. Findings of the study overall: Exclusion was applied to patients who started nivolumab under 1 year after ASCT. A reduction in baseline TCR diversity was reportedly seen in newly diagnosed patients relative to healthy donors. Complete responders started with a diversity level that resembled newly diagnosed patients at baseline.

On this clone itself: Its antigen is unknown.

The CDR3 sequence is 16 residues long. The V segment lost 5 bases and the J segment 4 bases; nucleotides outside the gene matches: 10. Germline V gene lookup returns CDR1 SEHNR and CDR2 FQNEAQ (reference sequence). Every one of the patients relapsed after autologous stem cell transplantation (brentuximab vedotin exposure was variable). Each best response was a complete response, a partial response or progressive disease. Repertoires were generated with immunoSEQ multiplex PCR, while TCRdb's copy carries only in-frame clones and drops some. The sample lists about 46,000 clones, about three quarters occurring once.

V usage is TRBV7-9 and J usage is TRBJ1-2; 10 positions agree with TRBD1. The TCR originated in a human donor with classical Hodgkin lymphoma. The sequenced sample was peripheral blood mononuclear cells (PBMCs), obtained at baseline. As DNA, the CDR3 is TGTGCCAGCAGCGATCTCGACAGGGGGCCGCGCTATGGCTACACCTTC. Its translation is CASSDLDRGPRYGYTF.